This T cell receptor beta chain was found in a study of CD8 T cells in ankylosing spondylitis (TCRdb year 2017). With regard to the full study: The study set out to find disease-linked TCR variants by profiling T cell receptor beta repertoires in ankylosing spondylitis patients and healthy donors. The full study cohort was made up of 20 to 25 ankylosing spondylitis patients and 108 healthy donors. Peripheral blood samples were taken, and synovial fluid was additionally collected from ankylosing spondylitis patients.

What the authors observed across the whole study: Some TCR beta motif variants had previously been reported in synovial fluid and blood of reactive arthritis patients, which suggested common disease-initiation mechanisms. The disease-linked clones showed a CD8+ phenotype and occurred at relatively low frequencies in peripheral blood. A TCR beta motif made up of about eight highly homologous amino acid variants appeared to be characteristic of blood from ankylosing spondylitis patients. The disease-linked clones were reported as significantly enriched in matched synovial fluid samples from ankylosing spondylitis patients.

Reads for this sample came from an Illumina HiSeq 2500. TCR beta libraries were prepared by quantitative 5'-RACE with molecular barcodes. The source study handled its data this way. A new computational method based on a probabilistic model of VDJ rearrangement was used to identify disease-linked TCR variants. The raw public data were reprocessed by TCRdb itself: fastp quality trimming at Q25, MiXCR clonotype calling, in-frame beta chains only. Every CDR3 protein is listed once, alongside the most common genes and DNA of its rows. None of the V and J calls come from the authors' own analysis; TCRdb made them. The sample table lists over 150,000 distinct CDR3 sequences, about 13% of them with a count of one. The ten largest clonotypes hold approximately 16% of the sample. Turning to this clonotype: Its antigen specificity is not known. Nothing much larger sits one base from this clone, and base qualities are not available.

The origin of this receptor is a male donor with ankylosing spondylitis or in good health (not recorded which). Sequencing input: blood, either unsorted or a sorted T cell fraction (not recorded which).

The DNA sequence is TGCGCCAGCAGCATCGACTCATCACCCTACGAGCAGTACTTC. This translates into CASSIDSSPYEQYF. The rearranged chain carries TRBV5-1 and TRBJ2-7; no D gene is confidently identified. The CDR3 numbers 14 residues from cysteine through phenylalanine. The read is trimmed to its CDR3 DNA, 42 bases read in frame from base 1. V loses 4 bases, J loses 2 bases, and the germline ends lie 13 bases apart. From a lookup of the germline V gene, CDR1 and CDR2 are SGHRS and YFSETQ. When the CDR3 is completed using the reference TRBV5-1 and TRBJ2-7 genes on either side, the full variable domain is KAGVTQTPRYLIKTRGQQVTLSCSPISGHRSVSWYQQTPGQGLQFLFEYFSETQRNKGNFPGRFSGRQFSNSRSEMNVSTLELGDSALYLCASSIDSSPYEQYFGPGTRLTVT.